This section outlines one T cell receptor (beta chain) sequence together with its context. This entry comes from a study of blood T cell repertoires in COVID-19. Looking at the study overall: Sample material is recorded as cDNA or gDNA derived from T cells, B-cell-depleted T cells, or PBMCs.

Germline assignment: CDR1 SEHNR and CDR2 FQNEAQ (reference sequence). This CDR3 has 14 amino acids. The ends were cut back, 8 bases at V and 6 bases at J, with 20 bases in the middle. Clones were read by immunoSEQ multiplex PCR, and TCRdb kept only the in-frame ones, dropping some. The sample holds around 95,000 clones, just over 90% seen once. The material sequenced was peripheral blood. The receptor comes from a man aged 45-60 years with acute or convalescent COVID-19. The rearrangement links TRBV7-9 to TRBJ2-7; a weak D match, TRBD2 (5 bases). CDR3 nucleotides: TGTGCCAGCGCTGGGGTCGGGGTGCTGGGCGAGCAGTACTTC. Its translation is CASAGVGVLGEQYF.